Listed here are 18 T cell receptor beta chains from one sample, sequenced in a study of blood T cell repertoires in COVID-19. TCRdb's copy holds only in-frame clones and misses some; the assay was immunoSEQ multiplex PCR. The data show hundreds of thousands of clones, around 90% seen once. The specimen was peripheral blood. These receptors all come from a man between 18 and 29 years old with active or convalescent COVID-19.

This clone was detected only once. CDR3 protein: CASSPDRPGANVLTF. In DNA form, the CDR3 reads TGTGCCAGCAGCCCCGACAGGCCTGGGGCCAACGTCCTGACTTTC. The chain links TRBV5-4 to TRBJ2-6, with D tentatively TRBD1 (6 bases). Trimming removed 4 bases at V and 2 bases at J, with 10 bases between. This CDR3 is 15 amino acids long. Germline V CDR1 and CDR2: SGHNT, YYREEE (reference sequence).

The chain combines TRBV4-1 with TRBJ2-7; a weak D match, TRBD2 (5 bases). The germline CDR1 and CDR2 sequences are MGHRA and YSYEKL. This CDR3 has 14 amino acids. With 1 base removed from V and 3 bases from J, the gap between germline ends came to 10 bases. CDR3 protein: CASSQGEGSYEQYF. The CDR3 DNA is TGCGCCAGCAGCCAAGGGGAAGGGAGCTACGAGCAGTACTTC.

In this sample, this clone turned up once. The same CDR3 arises from other DNA sequences in this sample as well. The chain carries TRBV2 and TRBJ2-2, with 8 positions matching TRBD1. The junction had 4 bases not matched to a gene; V was cut back by 6 bases and J by 1 base. Germline-derived CDR1 and CDR2 are SNHLY and FYNNEI. The CDR3 sequence is 15 residues long. CDR3 nucleotide sequence: TGTGCCAGCAGCCCGGGACAGGTGAACACCGGGGAGCTGTTTTTT. It encodes CASSPGQVNTGELFF.

In this sample, this clone turned up a few times. The chain links TRBV2 to TRBJ2-7; D gene ambiguous. The CDR3 contains 13 residues. V shed 11 bases and J shed 2 bases, with 16 bases lying between them. Per the germline V gene, CDR1 is SNHLY and CDR2 is FYNNEI. The CDR3: CAGSSTITYEQYF. CDR3 DNA: TGTGCCGGGTCGAGCACTATCACCTACGAGCAGTACTTC.

The chain is built from TRBV29-1 and TRBJ2-2; TRBD1 might be the D (6 bases). The V end was cut by 7 bases, the J end by 1 base, with 10 bases between. Germline CDR1 and CDR2: SQVTM and ANQGSEA. The CDR3 is 13 residues long. The DNA for the CDR3 is TGCAGCGGCACGGACAGGAACACCGGGGAGCTGTTTTTT. Its translation is CSGTDRNTGELFF.

The chain is built from TRBV6-2 or TRBV6-3 and TRBJ1-1; TRBD1 is a possible D gene (6 bases). V lost 5 bases and J lost 5, with 18 bases in between. Germline lookup yields CDR1 MNHEY and CDR2 SVGEGT. This CDR3 has 15 residues. In nucleotides, the CDR3 is TGTGCCAGCAGTCCCGGCGGGGGGCTGGGTACTGAAGCTTTCTTT. Amino acids: CASSPGGGLGTEAFF.

The chain carries TRBV19 and TRBJ1-1; 7 bases are a match to TRBD1. The V gene end was trimmed by 5 bases and the J gene end by 1 base; junction bases not matched to a gene: 4. There are 14 residues in the CDR3. Germline loops: CDR1 LNHDA, CDR2 SQIVND (reference sequence). CDR3 amino acids: CASSADRENTEAFF. Written as DNA, the CDR3 is TGTGCCAGTAGTGCCGACAGGGAGAACACTGAAGCTTTCTTT.

The rearrangement uses TRBV18 and TRBJ1-2; 7 bases are shared with TRBD1. The CDR3 totals 16 residues. After removal of 4 bases from V and 7 bases from J, the junction contained 15 bases not matched to a gene. The germline gives CDR1 KGHSH, CDR2 LQKENI. CDR3 in amino acids: CASSLLATRDSPGYTF. CDR3 nucleotide sequence: TGTGCCAGCTCACTACTAGCAACGAGGGACAGCCCTGGCTACACCTTC.

This chain joins TRBV2 and TRBJ2-7, with 14 bases identical to TRBD2. J was trimmed by 4 bases and V by 6 bases; bases with no gene match: 2. The CDR3 contains 14 residues. Germline CDR1 reads SNHLY; CDR2 reads FYNNEI. The DNA for the CDR3 is TGTGCCAGCAGGACTAGCGGGGGGGGTTACGAGCAGTACTTC. This sequence encodes CASRTSGGGYEQYF.

The V gene is TRBV7-8, the J gene TRBJ1-3; D is possibly TRBD1 (5 bases). The ends were cut back, 1 base at V and 0 bases at J, with 7 bases in the middle. Germline V gene data show CDR1 as SGHVS and CDR2 as FQNEAQ. This CDR3 has 15 amino acids. The CDR3 region is CASSLEGLSGNTIYF. Here the CDR3 DNA reads TGTGCCAGCAGCTTAGAGGGACTCTCTGGAAACACCATATATTTT.

This chain connects TRBV19 to TRBJ2-2, with TRBD2 as a possible D gene (5 bases). There are 18 residues in the CDR3. V gave up 3 bases and J gave up 3 bases, with 20 bases separating them. The V gene's germline CDR1 is LNHDA and CDR2 SQIVND (reference sequence). The CDR3 DNA is TGTGCCAGTAGTATCCCCTTCTATCGGGGAAAGCACACCGGGGAGCTGTTTTTT. This translates into CASSIPFYRGKHTGELFF.

The V gene is TRBV29-1, the J gene TRBJ2-6; 7 bases align to TRBD1. V shed 4 bases and J 0 bases; nucleotides not matched to a gene: 3. Germline loops: CDR1 SQVTM, CDR2 ANQGSEA. This CDR3 contains 15 residues. The CDR3 protein is CSVVGDSSGANVLTF. The CDR3 DNA reads as TGCAGCGTTGTAGGGGACAGCTCTGGGGCCAACGTCCTGACTTTC.

V usage is TRBV6-1 and J usage is TRBJ1-6, with unresolved D. Deletions cut 3 bases from V and 7 bases from J, with 16 bases between. This CDR3 region has 16 residues. CDR1 is MNHNS, CDR2 SASEGT, per germline. CDR3 in DNA: TGTGCCAGCAGTGAGAGGGTATCACCGCCGAATTCACCCCTCCACTTT. It translates to CASSERVSPPNSPLHF.

This chain connects TRBV6-6 to TRBJ2-7; TRBD1 is a possible D gene (7 bases). Germline V gives CDR1 MNHNY, CDR2 SVGAGI (reference sequence). There are 15 residues in the CDR3. Trimming removed 6 bases from V and 5 bases from J, with 20 bases in between. The DNA for the CDR3 is TGTGCCAGCAGGCGAGGGGGGCAGGGGGAACACGAGCAGTACTTC. Its protein product is CASRRGGQGEHEQYF.

This clone has just a few counts. This sequence joins TRBV6-4 and TRBJ2-2, with TRBD2 identical over 7 bases. The germline CDR1 and CDR2 sequences are MRHNA and SNTAGT. The V gene end was trimmed by 2 bases and the J gene end by 5 bases; junction bases not matched to a gene: 5. The CDR3 is 15 residues long. The CDR3 region is CASSDRRGGTGELFF. CDR3 nucleotides: TGTGCCAGCAGTGACCGGAGGGGAGGGACCGGGGAGCTGTTTTTT.

J is TRBJ1-2 and V is TRBV5-6; D is unresolved. The V end was cut by 4 bases, the J end by 8 bases, with 12 bases between. The germline V gene has CDR1 SGHDT and CDR2 YYEEEE. CDR3 size: 12 residues. CDR3 in amino acids: CASSPGAAGYTF. The CDR3 DNA reads as TGTGCCAGCAGCCCAGGAGCGGCGGGCTACACCTTC.

V and J are TRBV4-2 and TRBJ2-1; D may be TRBD2 (6 bases). The germline gives CDR1 LGHNA, CDR2 YNFKEQ. This CDR3 spans 12 amino acids. V gave up 6 bases and J gave up 8 bases, with 11 bases separating them. CDR3 nucleotides: TGTGCCAGCAGTGGGGGGTGGGATGAGCAGTTCTTC. It codes for CASSGGWDEQFF.

CDR3 amino acids: CASSVSPGAPYNEQFF. CDR3 nucleotide sequence: TGTGCCAGCAGCGTATCTCCAGGGGCCCCCTACAATGAGCAGTTCTTC. V gene TRBV9 combines with J gene TRBJ2-1; possibly TRBD1 for D (6 bases). This CDR3 spans 16 amino acids. With 1 base removed from V and 2 bases from J, the gap between germline ends came to 13 bases. Germline CDR1 and CDR2: SGDLS and YYNGEE.